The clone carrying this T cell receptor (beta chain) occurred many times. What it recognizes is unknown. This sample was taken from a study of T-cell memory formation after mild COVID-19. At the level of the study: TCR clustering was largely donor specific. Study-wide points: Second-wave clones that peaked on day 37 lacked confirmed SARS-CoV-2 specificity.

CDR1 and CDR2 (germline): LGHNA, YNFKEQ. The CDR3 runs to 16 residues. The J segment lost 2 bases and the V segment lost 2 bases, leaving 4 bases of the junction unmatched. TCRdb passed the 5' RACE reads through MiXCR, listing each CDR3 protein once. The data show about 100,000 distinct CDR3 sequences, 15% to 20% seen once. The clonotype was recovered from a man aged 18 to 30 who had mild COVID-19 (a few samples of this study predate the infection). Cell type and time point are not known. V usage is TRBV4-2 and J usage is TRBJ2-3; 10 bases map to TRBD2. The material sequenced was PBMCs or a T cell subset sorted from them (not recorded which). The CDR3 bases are TGTGCCAGCAGCCAATCCCTAGCGGGGGACACAGATACGCAGTATTTT. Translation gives CASSQSLAGDTDTQYF.